A single sample gave rise to the 10 T cell receptor beta chains below, sequenced in a study of Tregs in tolerant kidney transplant recipients. Assay: immunoSEQ multiplex PCR; the TCRdb copy retains only in-frame clones and omits some. The sample includes just under 65,000 clones, 95% to 98% seen only once; the top ten take 0.34%. This specimen was Tregs from blood, taken before the transplant. The source is a human donor who received a combined kidney and bone marrow transplant.

This clone was counted a single time. The gene calls are TRBV10-3 and TRBJ1-1, with D unresolved. V lost 6 bases to trimming and J lost 8 bases, with 10 bases between them. The V gene's germline CDR1 is ENHRY and CDR2 SYGVKD. The CDR3 extends over 11 amino acids. This CDR3 is CAIRGQSEAFF. CDR3 in DNA: TGTGCCATCAGGGGCCAAAGCGAAGCTTTCTTT.

V gene TRBV18 combines with J gene TRBJ2-5; TRBD1 matches 8 bases. Germline-derived CDR1 and CDR2 are KGHSH and LQKENI. This CDR3 has 14 residues. V was pared by 3 bases and J by 5 bases, with 5 bases of the junction left unmatched. In DNA form, the CDR3 reads TGTGCCAGCTCACCCCTTTCAGGGGGCGAGACCCAGTACTTC. Its protein is CASSPLSGGETQYF.

This sequence joins TRBV19 and TRBJ2-1; D is perhaps TRBD2 (6 bases). Trimming removed 5 bases at V and 11 bases at J, with 16 bases between. The CDR3 is 13 residues long. Germline CDR1 is LNHDA and CDR2 is SQIVND (reference sequence). CDR3 loop: CASSATSPSKQFF. In DNA form, the CDR3 reads TGTGCCAGTAGTGCCACTAGCCCCTCAAAGCAGTTCTTC.

The chain recombines TRBV4-2 with TRBJ2-2; weak D call: TRBD2 (6 bases). V was pared by 0 bases and J by 10 bases, with 15 bases between. This CDR3 is 15 amino acids long. Germline V gene sequence: CDR1 LGHNA, CDR2 YNFKEQ. CDR3 nucleotides: TGTGCCAGCAGCCAAGATCGGGGGTGGGGAGAGGAGCTGTTTTTT. Translating it yields CASSQDRGWGEELFF.

This chain uses TRBV5-1 with TRBJ2-3; D gene unclear. The CDR3 is 12 residues long. Germline-derived CDR1 and CDR2 are SGHRS and YFSETQ. Trimming took off 5 bases at V and 2 bases at J, with 6 bases between the two ends. CDR3 bases: TGCGCCAGCAGTCATCCCACAGATACGCAGTATTTT. It encodes CASSHPTDTQYF.

In this sample, this clone turned up once. The chain links TRBV6-1 to TRBJ2-1; D uncertain. The V gene's germline CDR1 is MNHNS and CDR2 SASEGT. The CDR3 is 13 residues long. V was pared by 2 bases and J by 4 bases, with 6 bases between. The CDR3 nucleotides read TGTGCCAGCAGTGAAATAACATACAATGAGCAGTTCTTC. Translating gives CASSEITYNEQFF.

The CDR3 DNA follows: TGCGCCAGCAGCTTGGGCGGACTAGCGGTCTACGAGCAGTACTTC. It codes for CASSLGGLAVYEQYF. The rearrangement links TRBV5-1 to TRBJ2-7; 10 bases match TRBD2. With 0 bases clipped from V and 3 bases from J, the junction kept 3 bases outside the gene matches. The germline gives CDR1 SGHRS, CDR2 YFSETQ. CDR3 length: 15 residues.

V usage is TRBV5-5 and J usage is TRBJ2-1; TRBD2 matches 11 bases. The CDR3 spans 17 residues. From germline, CDR1 is SGHKS and CDR2 YYEKEE (reference sequence). Losses at the gene ends were 4 bases for V and 8 bases for J; bases not matched to a gene: 14. CDR3: CASSPLTSGGVWDEQFF. In DNA form, the CDR3 reads TGTGCCAGCAGCCCCTTAACTAGCGGGGGCGTCTGGGATGAGCAGTTCTTC.

This clone was counted a single time. V is TRBV11-2 and J is TRBJ2-2, with 12 bases lining up with TRBD2. V trimming: 5 bases; J trimming: 5 bases; junction bases outside the gene matches: 9. The CDR3 is 17 amino acids. Germline V lookup: CDR1 SGHAT, CDR2 FQNNGV. The CDR3 nucleotides are TGTGCCAGCAGCATCCTCCCTAGCGGGAGGGGGACCGGGGAGCTGTTTTTT. Translation: CASSILPSGRGTGELFF.

The rearrangement links TRBV5-1 to TRBJ2-5, with 14 positions matching TRBD2. The V gene end was trimmed by 4 bases and the J gene end by 5 bases; junction bases not matched to a gene: 7. The length of the CDR3 is 16 residues. Germline V gene data show CDR1 as SGHRS and CDR2 as YFSETQ. In DNA form, the CDR3 reads TGCGCCAGCAGCGAGGGACTAGCGGGGGCAGCGGAGACCCAGTACTTC. Translated, it gives CASSEGLAGAAETQYF.